Shown below are 14 T cell receptor beta chains from a single sample sequenced in a study of T cells after yellow fever vaccination. One entry per CDR3 protein, called by TCRdb with MiXCR from the 5' RACE reads. In the table there are some 110,000 distinct CDR3 sequences, 7% to 8.5% of which are singletons. The sample in question was CD8+ T cells sorted from PBMCs, obtained 45 days after the yellow fever booster vaccination. Source of these receptors: a man aged 25-45 years who received the YFV17D yellow fever vaccine.

This chain joins TRBV7-2 and TRBJ2-7; possibly TRBD2 for D (5 bases). V gave up 5 bases and J gave up 2 bases, with 10 bases separating them. This CDR3 has 13 residues. Germline CDR1 is SGHTA and CDR2 is FQGNSA. The CDR3 loop reads CASSGERTYEQYF. The CDR3 bases are TGTGCCAGCAGCGGGGAGCGGACCTACGAGCAGTACTTC. Variable domain in full (rest from reference TRBV7-2 and TRBJ2-7): GAGVSQSPSNKVTEKGKDVELRCDPISGHTALYWYRQSLGQGLEFLIYFQGNSAPDKSGLPSDRFSAERTGGSVSTLTIQRTQQEDSAVYLCASSGERTYEQYFGPGTRLTVT.

This clonotype was found many times. CDR3 bases: TGCAGTGCTAGGCCCCCCGACGTCCATACGCAGTATTTT. Translating gives CSARPPDVHTQYF. J is TRBJ2-3 and V is TRBV20-1; D is uncertain. This CDR3 spans 13 amino acids. Trimming cost V 3 bases and J 7 bases, with 14 bases left between them. Germline CDR1 is DFQATT and CDR2 is SNEGSKA (reference sequence).

There are many counts of this clonotype. This sequence joins TRBV11-2 and TRBJ2-7; D is unresolved. Trimming shortened V by 5 bases and J by 2 bases, and 16 bases separated the two germline ends. Per germline, CDR1 SGHAT and CDR2 FQNNGV. The CDR3 totals 15 residues. This CDR3 is CASSPVGVGPYEQYF. DNA for the CDR3: TGTGCCAGCAGCCCGGTAGGCGTCGGACCCTACGAGCAGTACTTC. Full variable domain (outside the CDR3, taken from reference TRBV11-2 and TRBJ2-7): EAGVAQSPRYKIIEKRQSVAFWCNPISGHATLYWYQQILGQGPKLLIQFQNNGVVDDSQLPKDRFSAERLKGVDSTLKIQPAKLEDSAVYLCASSPVGVGPYEQYFGPGTRLTVT.

In its sample, this clonotype ranks as medium-sized (0.01 to 0.1%). The chain carries TRBV4-3 and TRBJ2-2; 11 positions agree with TRBD1. The CDR3 loop spans 16 amino acids. Germline values: CDR1 LGHNA, CDR2 YSLEER. With V trimmed by 4 bases and J by 6 bases, 7 bases remained unmatched. CDR3 DNA: TGCGCCAGCAGCCTCGGACAGGGGGCTTTGGCCGGGGAGCTGTTTTTT. Translating gives CASSLGQGALAGELFF.

The chain uses TRBV7-8 and TRBJ2-7, with D perhaps given as TRBD1 or TRBD2 (6 bases each). The CDR3 consists of 16 residues. Germline CDR1 is SGHVS and CDR2 is FQNEAQ. V dropped 5 bases and J dropped 4 bases, with 21 bases sitting between them. CDR3 amino acids: CASSATATGRGYEQYF. CDR3 sequence (DNA): TGTGCCAGCAGCGCCACAGCCACAGGGCGGGGATACGAGCAGTACTTC.

Many counts were recorded for this clonotype. The chain joins TRBV4-2 to TRBJ2-1, with 7 bases matching TRBD2. The V and J ends lost 3 bases and 6 bases, in that order; junction bases with no gene match: 8. The CDR3 consists of 15 residues. CDR1 is LGHNA, CDR2 YNFKEQ, per germline. The chain's CDR3 is CASSHEAGLLNEQFF. The CDR3 nucleotides read TGTGCCAGCAGCCACGAAGCGGGACTCCTCAATGAGCAGTTCTTC.

The J gene is TRBJ2-3, the V gene TRBV4-2; the match to TRBD1 covers 7 bases. The germline V gene encodes CDR1 LGHNA and CDR2 YNFKEQ. This CDR3 comprises 16 residues. Trimming at V came to 2 bases and at J to 0 bases, leaving 5 bases not matched to a gene. CDR3 loop: CASSQKTGPSTDTQYF. For the CDR3, the DNA is TGTGCCAGCAGCCAAAAGACAGGGCCGAGCACAGATACGCAGTATTTT.

This clonotype was seen ten or more times. This chain connects TRBV7-9 to TRBJ1-2, with TRBD1 matching over 8 bases. V shed 5 bases and J 1 base; nucleotides not matched to a gene: 6. This CDR3 comprises 15 residues. Germline V gene sequence: CDR1 SEHNR, CDR2 FQNEAQ (reference sequence). In DNA form, the CDR3 reads TGTGCCAGCAGCCCCCAGGACAGGGTTAACTATGGCTACACCTTC. It yields the protein CASSPQDRVNYGYTF.

V usage is TRBV18 and J usage is TRBJ2-5, with 9 bases lining up with TRBD1. The J segment lost 5 bases and the V segment lost 0 bases, leaving 7 bases of the junction unmatched. The CDR3 runs 16 residues. Germline loops: CDR1 KGHSH, CDR2 LQKENI. The CDR3: CASSPPSGQGLETQYF. CDR3 DNA sequence: TGTGCCAGCTCACCACCCTCTGGACAGGGGCTGGAGACCCAGTACTTC.

This clonotype appeared many times. The V gene is TRBV7-9, the J gene TRBJ2-1; D call uncertain. V lost 4 bases and J 10 bases, leaving 14 bases between the germline ends. The CDR3 spans 13 residues. Per the germline V gene, CDR1 is SEHNR and CDR2 is FQNEAQ (reference sequence). The chain's CDR3 is CASSYDGSREQFF. CDR3 DNA: TGTGCCAGCAGCTACGACGGATCCAGGGAGCAGTTCTTC.

This clonotype has a count of ten or more. The rearrangement uses TRBV5-8 and TRBJ2-2, with TRBD2 as a possible D gene (6 bases). V lost 7 bases and J lost 5, with 15 bases in between. The CDR3 totals 14 residues. Germline loops: CDR1 SGHTS, CDR2 YDEGEE. CDR3 DNA: TGTGCCAGCCGGGCGGGAAGAGTTACCGGGGAGCTGTTTTTT. It codes for CASRAGRVTGELFF.

A note on this clonotype: A read error is possible here, since a much larger clone lies one base away. This chain links TRBV5-5 with TRBJ1-1; the D is unclear. The CDR3 sequence is 15 residues long. The V gene's germline CDR1 is SGHKS and CDR2 YYEKEE (reference sequence). V was shortened by 2 bases and J by 3 bases, with 14 bases between the two germline ends. The CDR3 nucleotides read TGTGCCAGCAGCTTAACAGAGGGCGCGTACACTGAAGCTTTCTTT. Protein: CASSLTEGAYTEAFF. Complete variable domain (other parts from reference TRBV5-5 and TRBJ1-1): DAGVTQSPTHLIKTRGQQVTLRCSPISGHKSVSWYQQVLGQGPQFIFQYYEKEERGRGNFPDRFSARQFPNYSSELNVNALLLGDSALYLCASSLTEGAYTEAFFGQGTRLTVV.

This clonotype was counted ten times or more. This chain joins TRBV4-3 and TRBJ2-7; 7 bases are shared with TRBD1. CDR3 length: 17 amino acids. Germline V gene sequence: CDR1 LGHNA, CDR2 YSLEER. The ends lost 2 bases at V and 4 bases at J; junction bases unmatched: 14. The DNA for the CDR3 is TGCGCCAGCAGCCAAAGGTTGGGTGAGGGACAGTTTTACGAGCAGTACTTC. The encoded protein is CASSQRLGEGQFYEQYF.

This clonotype was found many times. The CDR3 sequence is CASSASGTGGYEQYF. In DNA, the CDR3 is TGTGCCAGCAGCGCCTCCGGGACAGGGGGCTACGAGCAGTACTTC. The chain links TRBV9 to TRBJ2-7; 11 nucleotides agree with TRBD1. The CDR3 has 15 amino acids. Germline V gene lookup returns CDR1 SGDLS and CDR2 YYNGEE. V shed 3 bases and J 3 bases; nucleotides not matched to a gene: 5.